One and the same sample provided the 7 T cell receptor beta chains below, sequenced in a study of identical twins. TCRdb ran MiXCR on the 5' RACE reads and lists one entry per CDR3 protein. The table lists just under 550,000 distinct CDR3 sequences, approximately 14% of them singletons. The sample was also linked to a second study, of yellow fever vaccine responses in identical twins.

Source material: CD4+ T cells sorted from blood. These receptors were obtained from a woman aged 18-30 years in good health.

This clonotype has only a few counts. This chain uses TRBV24-1 with TRBJ2-2, with 12 bases that match TRBD2. Trimming took 6 bases from V and 4 from J; bases not matched to a gene: 8. Germline loops: CDR1 KGHDR, CDR2 SFDVKD. CDR3 size: 17 residues. The CDR3 DNA follows: TGTGCCACCAGTCGGACTAGCGGGACAGTCGGCACCGGGGAGCTGTTTTTT. This translates into CATSRTSGTVGTGELFF.

The chain recombines TRBV7-8 with TRBJ2-7; D not resolved. Per the germline V gene, CDR1 is SGHVS and CDR2 is FQNEAQ. The CDR3 consists of 14 residues. The germline V and J ends were trimmed by 1 base and 3 bases, with 10 bases remaining between them. CDR3 region: CASSLGAAYYEQYF. The CDR3 DNA reads as TGTGCCAGCAGCTTAGGGGCAGCGTACTACGAGCAGTACTTC.

Only a few counts were recorded for this clonotype. The genes are TRBV5-1 and TRBJ2-6, with 11 bases that match TRBD1. The CDR3 has 17 residues. The trim removed 4 bases at V and 4 bases at J, leaving 7 bases unmatched. CDR1 is SGHRS and CDR2 is YFSETQ in the germline V gene. The CDR3 bases are TGCGCCAGCAGCATCGGACAGGGGGCGCACGGGGCCAACGTCCTGACTTTC. It encodes CASSIGQGAHGANVLTF. Together with reference TRBV5-1 and TRBJ2-6, the CDR3 gives the full variable domain: KAGVTQTPRYLIKTRGQQVTLSCSPISGHRSVSWYQQTPGQGLQFLFEYFSETQRNKGNFPGRFSGRQFSNSRSEMNVSTLELGDSALYLCASSIGQGAHGANVLTFGAGSRLTVL.

In this sample, this clonotype turned up a few times. This chain links TRBV29-1 with TRBJ1-5; possibly TRBD1 for D (5 bases). CDR3 length: 13 residues. V was shortened by 6 bases and J by 3 bases, with 12 bases between the two germline ends. Germline V gene data show CDR1 as SQVTM and CDR2 as ANQGSEA. The CDR3 DNA reads TGCAGCGTGCGGGGAGGGGACAATCAGCCCCAGCATTTT. It specifies CSVRGGDNQPQHF.

The chain has TRBV12-3 or TRBV12-4 and TRBJ2-1, with no clear D. CDR3 size: 15 residues. V was clipped by 8 bases and J by 10 bases, with 24 bases between them. CDR3 nucleotides: TGTGCCAGCTCTCCCCCCACAGACGTAATGGGGGAGCAGTTCTTC. Translation gives CASSPPTDVMGEQFF.

Comment on this clonotype: The CDR3 end shows no conserved phenylalanine or tryptophan, and so a read error is likely. The chain links TRBV15 to TRBJ1-1; D not certain. Germline-derived CDR1 and CDR2 are LNHNV and YYDKDF (reference sequence). Trimming stripped 1 base from V and 1 base from J, with 7 bases between. This CDR3 has 14 residues. Here the CDR3 DNA reads TGTGCCACCAGCAGAGTCAGATCGAACACTGAAGCTTTCGTT. This codes for CATSRVRSNTEAFV.

This clonotype was counted only a few times. This chain uses TRBV20-1 with TRBJ1-5; D may be TRBD1 (6 bases). Trimming took off 3 bases at V and 4 bases at J, with 10 bases between the two ends. CDR3 length: 13 residues. Germline V CDR1 and CDR2: DFQATT, SNEGSKA (reference sequence). In DNA, the CDR3 is TGCAGTGCTAGGAAACAGGGAAATCAGCCCCAGCATTTT. Translated, it gives CSARKQGNQPQHF.